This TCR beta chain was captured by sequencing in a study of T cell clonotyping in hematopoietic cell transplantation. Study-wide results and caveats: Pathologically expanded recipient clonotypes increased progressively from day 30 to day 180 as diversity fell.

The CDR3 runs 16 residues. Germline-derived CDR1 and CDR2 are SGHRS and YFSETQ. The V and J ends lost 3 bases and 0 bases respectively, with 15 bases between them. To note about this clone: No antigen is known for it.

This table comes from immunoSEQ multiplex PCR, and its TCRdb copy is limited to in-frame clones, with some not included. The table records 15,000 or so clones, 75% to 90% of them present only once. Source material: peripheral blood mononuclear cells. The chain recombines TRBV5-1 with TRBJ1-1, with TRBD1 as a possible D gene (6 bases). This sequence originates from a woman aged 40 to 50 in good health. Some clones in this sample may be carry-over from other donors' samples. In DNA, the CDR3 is TGCGCCAGCAGCTCGGACAGTTCTCTAATGAACACTGAAGCTTTCTTT. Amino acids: CASSSDSSLMNTEAFF.